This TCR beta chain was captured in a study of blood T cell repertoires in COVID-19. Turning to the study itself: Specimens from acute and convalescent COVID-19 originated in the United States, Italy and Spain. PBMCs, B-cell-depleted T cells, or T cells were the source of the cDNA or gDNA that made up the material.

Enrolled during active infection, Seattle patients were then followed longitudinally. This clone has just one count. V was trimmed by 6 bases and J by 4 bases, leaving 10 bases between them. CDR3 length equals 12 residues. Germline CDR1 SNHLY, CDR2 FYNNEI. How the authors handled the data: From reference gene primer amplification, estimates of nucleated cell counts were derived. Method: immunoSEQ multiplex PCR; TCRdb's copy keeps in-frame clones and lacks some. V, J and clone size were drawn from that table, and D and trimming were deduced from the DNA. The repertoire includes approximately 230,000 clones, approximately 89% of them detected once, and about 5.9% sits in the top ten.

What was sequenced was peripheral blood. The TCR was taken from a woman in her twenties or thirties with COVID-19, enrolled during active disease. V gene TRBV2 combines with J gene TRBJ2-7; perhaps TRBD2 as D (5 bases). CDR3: CASSGLNYEQYF. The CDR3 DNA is TGTGCCAGCAGCGGACTTAATTACGAGCAGTACTTC.